A selection of T cell receptor beta chains follows, all from one sample in a study of PD-L1 blockade in urothelial cancer. Libraries were prepared by immunoSEQ multiplex PCR; TCRdb keeps only in-frame clonotypes and omits some of them. This table has tens of thousands of clones, around 80% appearing once. Sequences were derived from PBMCs, sampled around atezolizumab (anti-PD-L1) treatment. The source is a man in his 70s with urothelial cancer. Each CDR3 is given with its conserved first and last residue. The D gene is left open where the match is weak. A clone size is listed for some rows: how often the clone was seen (once, few, many), or a class if it is expanded.

j_call: TRBJ1-1
d_call: TRBD1
v_call: TRBV29-1
clone_size: NA
cdr3_aa: CSVRQGALGRTEAFF
cdr3_nt: TGCAGCGTTCGACAGGGGGCATTAGGAAGGACTGAAGCTTTCTTT

j_call: TRBJ1-5
d_call: NA
v_call: TRBV25-1
clone_size: NA
cdr3_aa: CATSQGSGPQHF
cdr3_nt: TGTGCCACTTCCCAGGGGTCGGGGCCCCAGCATTTT

j_call: TRBJ1-5
d_call: NA
v_call: TRBV19
clone_size: NA
cdr3_aa: CASKGRGNQPQHF
cdr3_nt: TGTGCCAGTAAAGGGAGGGGCAATCAGCCCCAGCATTTT

j_call: TRBJ2-1
d_call: TRBD2
v_call: TRBV5-1
clone_size: NA
cdr3_aa: CASSSTPGLAGAGEQFF
cdr3_nt: TGCGCCAGCAGCTCGACCCCGGGACTAGCGGGAGCAGGGGAGCAGTTCTTC

j_call: TRBJ2-5
d_call: TRBD1
v_call: TRBV15
clone_size: NA
cdr3_aa: CATSLHYTTGEETQYF
cdr3_nt: TGTGCCACCAGCCTCCACTATACGACAGGGGAAGAGACCCAGTACTTC

j_call: TRBJ2-7
d_call: NA
v_call: TRBV27
clone_size: NA
cdr3_aa: CASSLSGLVTGTGTNLKTYEQYF
cdr3_nt: TGTGCCAGCAGTTTATCGGGACTTGTGACAGGGACCGGGACGAACCTAAAAACCTACGAGCAGTACTTC

j_call: TRBJ2-1
d_call: TRBD2
v_call: TRBV9
clone_size: once
cdr3_aa: CASSPTGGAHNEQFF
cdr3_nt: TGTGCCAGCAGCCCCACGGGGGGGGCCCACAATGAGCAGTTCTTC

j_call: TRBJ2-1
d_call: TRBD2
v_call: TRBV25-1
clone_size: NA
cdr3_aa: CASRGSGDYNEQFF
cdr3_nt: TGTGCCAGCAGAGGCAGCGGGGACTACAATGAGCAGTTCTTC

j_call: TRBJ2-3
d_call: NA
v_call: TRBV6-5
clone_size: NA
cdr3_aa: CASTKDSGGTDTQYF
cdr3_nt: TGTGCCAGCACCAAGGACAGCGGGGGCACAGATACGCAGTATTTT

j_call: TRBJ2-7
d_call: TRBD2
v_call: TRBV5-5
clone_size: NA
cdr3_aa: CASSFTSGIGSYEQYF
cdr3_nt: TGTGCCAGCAGCTTTACTAGCGGGATAGGCTCCTACGAGCAGTACTTC

j_call: TRBJ1-1
d_call: NA
v_call: TRBV27
clone_size: NA
cdr3_aa: CASSSPPRGENTEAFF
cdr3_nt: TGTGCCAGCAGTTCCCCGCCCCGGGGGGAGAACACTGAAGCTTTCTTT

j_call: TRBJ1-3
d_call: TRBD1
v_call: TRBV6-4
clone_size: NA
cdr3_aa: CASRPDRAGRNTIYF
cdr3_nt: TGTGCCAGCAGACCCGACAGGGCAGGTAGAAACACCATATATTTT

j_call: TRBJ2-1
d_call: NA
v_call: TRBV7-9
clone_size: once
cdr3_aa: CASSLASNNEQFF
cdr3_nt: TGTGCCAGCAGCTTAGCTAGCAACAATGAGCAGTTCTTC

j_call: TRBJ2-2
d_call: TRBD1
v_call: TRBV10-3
clone_size: NA
cdr3_aa: CAISGRTGPTGELFF
cdr3_nt: TGTGCCATCAGTGGTCGGACAGGGCCCACCGGGGAGCTGTTTTTT

j_call: TRBJ2-7
d_call: TRBD1
v_call: TRBV2
clone_size: once
cdr3_aa: CASSDRRWVSSYEQYF
cdr3_nt: TGTGCCAGCTCGGACAGGAGGTGGGTCAGCTCCTACGAGCAGTACTTC

j_call: TRBJ2-7
d_call: TRBD1
v_call: TRBV11-1
clone_size: NA
cdr3_aa: CASSPLGQFLEQYF
cdr3_nt: TGTGCCAGCAGCCCCCTGGGACAGTTCCTCGAGCAGTACTTC

j_call: TRBJ2-3
d_call: NA
v_call: TRBV28
clone_size: NA
cdr3_aa: CASSLRGTDTQYF
cdr3_nt: TGTGCCAGCAGTTTGCGAGGCACAGATACGCAGTATTTT

j_call: TRBJ2-2
d_call: NA
v_call: TRBV5-4
clone_size: few
cdr3_aa: CASTEQNGAGELFF
cdr3_nt: TGTGCCAGCACCGAACAAAACGGGGCGGGAGAGCTGTTTTTT

j_call: TRBJ1-2
d_call: NA
v_call: TRBV5-6
clone_size: few
cdr3_aa: CASRPGGSYGYTF
cdr3_nt: TGTGCCAGCAGACCCGGGGGTAGCTATGGCTACACCTTC

j_call: TRBJ2-2
d_call: TRBD1
v_call: TRBV9
clone_size: NA
cdr3_aa: CASSGGQGGTGELFF
cdr3_nt: TGTGCCAGCAGCGGGGGACAGGGGGGCACCGGGGAGCTGTTTTTT

j_call: TRBJ2-1
d_call: NA
v_call: TRBV5-6
clone_size: NA
cdr3_aa: CASSLAGQGAYNEQFF
cdr3_nt: TGTGCCAGCAGCTTGGCTGGGCAGGGTGCCTACAATGAGCAGTTCTTC

j_call: TRBJ2-5
d_call: TRBD2
v_call: TRBV7-2
clone_size: NA
cdr3_aa: CASSLRGPGGLGETQYF
cdr3_nt: TGTGCCAGCAGCTTGCGGGGTCCGGGGGGGCTGGGTGAGACCCAGTACTTC

j_call: TRBJ2-7
d_call: TRBD2
v_call: TRBV6-1
clone_size: once
cdr3_aa: CASSEVGTSGRREQYF
cdr3_nt: TGTGCCAGCAGTGAAGTTGGGACTAGCGGGAGGCGCGAGCAGTACTTC

j_call: TRBJ2-6
d_call: NA
v_call: TRBV7-2
clone_size: NA
cdr3_aa: CASSSSGANVLTF
cdr3_nt: TGTGCCAGCAGCTCATCTGGGGCCAACGTCCTGACTTTC

j_call: TRBJ2-7
d_call: TRBD2
v_call: TRBV9
clone_size: NA
cdr3_aa: CASSPGTSRYEQYF
cdr3_nt: TGTGCCAGCAGCCCTGGGACTAGCCGGTACGAGCAGTACTTC

j_call: TRBJ2-1
d_call: NA
v_call: TRBV10-3
clone_size: NA
cdr3_aa: CAISDLTKTATDEQFF
cdr3_nt: TGTGCCATCAGTGATTTGACCAAGACAGCCACCGATGAGCAGTTCTTC

j_call: TRBJ2-1
d_call: NA
v_call: TRBV27
clone_size: NA
cdr3_aa: CASSFSGAGNEQFF
cdr3_nt: TGTGCCAGCAGTTTTAGTGGGGCAGGTAATGAGCAGTTCTTC

j_call: TRBJ2-3
d_call: NA
v_call: TRBV5-4
clone_size: NA
cdr3_aa: CASSPDGRADTQYF
cdr3_nt: TGTGCCAGCAGCCCCGACGGTCGGGCAGATACGCAGTATTTT

j_call: TRBJ2-1
d_call: NA
v_call: TRBV7-3
clone_size: NA
cdr3_aa: CASSLDSLYNEQFF
cdr3_nt: TGTGCCAGCAGCCTGGACAGTCTGTACAATGAGCAGTTCTTC

j_call: TRBJ2-1
d_call: TRBD1
v_call: TRBV30
clone_size: once
cdr3_aa: CAWSRARGRIMNEQFF
cdr3_nt: TGTGCCTGGAGTCGGGCCAGGGGGCGAATCATGAATGAGCAGTTCTTC

j_call: TRBJ1-1
d_call: NA
v_call: TRBV7-2
clone_size: NA
cdr3_aa: CASSLGGRANTEAFF
cdr3_nt: TGTGCCAGCAGCTTAGGAGGTCGTGCGAACACTGAAGCTTTCTTT

j_call: TRBJ2-4
d_call: TRBD1
v_call: TRBV5-1
clone_size: NA
cdr3_aa: CASGSGTAPSIQYF
cdr3_nt: TGCGCCAGCGGTTCCGGGACAGCTCCCTCCATTCAGTACTTC

j_call: TRBJ2-2
d_call: NA
v_call: TRBV7-3
clone_size: NA
cdr3_aa: CASSFNRGGELFF
cdr3_nt: TGTGCCAGCAGCTTTAATCGGGGCGGGGAGCTGTTTTTT

j_call: TRBJ1-1
d_call: NA
v_call: TRBV29-1
clone_size: NA
cdr3_aa: CSVGRMNTEAFF
cdr3_nt: TGCAGCGTTGGGCGGATGAACACTGAAGCTTTCTTT

j_call: TRBJ2-7
d_call: NA
v_call: TRBV27
clone_size: once
cdr3_aa: CASSPATRTYEQYF
cdr3_nt: TGTGCCAGCAGTCCCGCGACACGGACCTACGAGCAGTACTTC

j_call: TRBJ1-2
d_call: TRBD1
v_call: TRBV9
clone_size: NA
cdr3_aa: CASSPGQVYGYTF
cdr3_nt: TGTGCCAGCAGCCCCGGACAGGTCTATGGCTACACCTTC

j_call: TRBJ1-5
d_call: NA
v_call: TRBV6-1
clone_size: NA
cdr3_aa: CASSGSRQYSNQPQHF
cdr3_nt: TGTGCCAGCAGTGGGTCTAGACAGTATAGCAATCAGCCCCAGCATTTT

j_call: TRBJ1-5
d_call: NA
v_call: TRBV28
clone_size: few
cdr3_aa: CASSSQQGSQPQHF
cdr3_nt: TGTGCCAGCAGTTCCCAACAAGGGAGTCAGCCCCAGCATTTT

j_call: TRBJ2-1
d_call: NA
v_call: TRBV28
clone_size: NA
cdr3_aa: CASSSTQGQFF
cdr3_nt: TGTGCCAGCAGTTCGACCCAGGGGCAGTTCTTC

j_call: TRBJ2-5
d_call: TRBD2
v_call: TRBV7-2
clone_size: NA
cdr3_aa: CASSLTLAGGETQYF
cdr3_nt: TGTGCCAGCAGCTTAACCCTGGCGGGAGGTGAGACCCAGTACTTC

j_call: TRBJ2-5
d_call: TRBD2
v_call: TRBV2
clone_size: NA
cdr3_aa: CASSEFSGRAKSQETQYF
cdr3_nt: TGTGCCAGCAGTGAATTTAGCGGGAGGGCCAAGAGCCAAGAGACCCAGTACTTC

j_call: TRBJ2-1
d_call: NA
v_call: TRBV19
clone_size: medium-sized
cdr3_aa: CASSHQGGYNEQFF
cdr3_nt: TGTGCCAGTAGTCATCAGGGGGGCTACAATGAGCAGTTCTTC

j_call: TRBJ2-2
d_call: TRBD1
v_call: TRBV28
clone_size: NA
cdr3_aa: CASSWGDRGRTGELFF
cdr3_nt: TGTGCCAGCAGTTGGGGGGACAGGGGGCGGACCGGGGAGCTGTTTTTT

j_call: TRBJ2-6
d_call: TRBD1
v_call: TRBV19
clone_size: NA
cdr3_aa: CASTFGVRGLSGANVLTF
cdr3_nt: TGTGCCAGTACCTTTGGGGTCAGGGGGTTATCAGGGGCCAACGTCCTGACTTTC

j_call: TRBJ1-3
d_call: NA
v_call: TRBV30
clone_size: NA
cdr3_aa: CAWSVPGFSGNTIYF
cdr3_nt: TGTGCCTGGAGTGTACCGGGGTTTTCTGGAAACACCATATATTTT

j_call: TRBJ2-1
d_call: NA
v_call: TRBV27
clone_size: NA
cdr3_aa: CASQDRTTNEQFF
cdr3_nt: TGTGCCAGCCAGGACAGGACTACCAATGAGCAGTTCTTC

j_call: TRBJ1-1
d_call: NA
v_call: TRBV19
clone_size: once
cdr3_aa: CASSQTVNTEAFF
cdr3_nt: TGTGCCAGCTCGCAGACAGTGAACACTGAAGCTTTCTTT

j_call: TRBJ2-2
d_call: NA
v_call: TRBV19
clone_size: NA
cdr3_aa: CASSIAGATGELFF
cdr3_nt: TGTGCCAGTAGTATAGCTGGGGCCACCGGGGAGCTGTTTTTT

j_call: TRBJ1-5
d_call: TRBD1
v_call: TRBV28
clone_size: NA
cdr3_aa: CASSRIGTGANQPQHF
cdr3_nt: TGTGCCAGCAGTCGAATTGGGACAGGGGCGAATCAGCCCCAGCATTTT

j_call: TRBJ1-1
d_call: NA
v_call: TRBV2
clone_size: few
cdr3_aa: CAVQVTFF
cdr3_nt: TGTGCCGTTCAGGTAACTTTCTTT

j_call: TRBJ2-5
d_call: NA
v_call: TRBV6-5
clone_size: NA
cdr3_aa: CASSYSVGTQETQYF
cdr3_nt: TGTGCCAGCAGTTACAGCGTCGGGACACAAGAGACCCAGTACTTC

j_call: TRBJ2-7
d_call: TRBD1
v_call: TRBV30
clone_size: NA
cdr3_aa: CAWSRGQANYEQYF
cdr3_nt: TGTGCCTGGAGTCGGGGACAGGCGAACTACGAGCAGTACTTC

j_call: TRBJ2-2
d_call: TRBD2
v_call: TRBV4-2
clone_size: NA
cdr3_aa: CASSQVRRGGRYTGELFF
cdr3_nt: TGTGCCAGCAGCCAAGTACGGCGGGGGGGCCGATATACCGGGGAGCTGTTTTTT

j_call: TRBJ2-5
d_call: NA
v_call: TRBV7-8
clone_size: NA
cdr3_aa: CASSLAIPSEETQYF
cdr3_nt: TGTGCCAGCAGCTTAGCGATCCCTAGCGAAGAGACCCAGTACTTC

j_call: TRBJ1-4
d_call: NA
v_call: TRBV14
clone_size: NA
cdr3_aa: CASSQDGAKGEKLFF
cdr3_nt: TGTGCCAGCAGCCAAGATGGGGCGAAGGGTGAAAAACTGTTTTTT

j_call: TRBJ2-5
d_call: NA
v_call: TRBV20-1
clone_size: NA
cdr3_aa: CSARSRDQYF
cdr3_nt: TGCAGTGCTAGGAGCCGAGACCAGTACTTC

j_call: TRBJ2-7
d_call: TRBD1
v_call: TRBV18
clone_size: NA
cdr3_aa: CASSLNPGQTTYEQYF
cdr3_nt: TGTGCCAGCTCATTGAATCCGGGACAGACTACTTACGAGCAGTACTTC

j_call: TRBJ2-5
d_call: TRBD2
v_call: TRBV7-3
clone_size: NA
cdr3_aa: CASSLLAGVQETQYF
cdr3_nt: TGTGCCAGCAGCTTACTAGCGGGCGTCCAAGAGACCCAGTACTTC